What follows describes a single TCR delta chain. These data belong to a study of gamma-delta T cells after stem cell transplantation. The CDR3 contains 24 residues. Germline V gene sequence: CDR1 TSWWSYY, CDR2 QGS. The V and J ends lost 0 bases and 1 base, in that order; junction bases with no gene match: 25. TCRdb re-identified clones in the RT-PCR reads via CATT. The repertoire consists of roughly 14,000 delta-chain clones, with about 8.6% occurring once and the leading ten covering roughly 57%. The chain couples TRDV1 to TRDJ1; 11 nucleotides align to TRDD3. This TCR was sampled from a human donor. It is not recorded whose cells these are; they may come from a transplant donor. The sequencing input was gamma-delta T cells. DNA for the CDR3: TGTGCTCTTGGGGAACTAGTCCCTACGTTGTCTTCCCTCTGGGGGATACTGTGCACCGATAAACTCATCTTT. Protein sequence: CALGELVPTLSSLWGILCTDKLIF.